One and the same sample provided the 30 T cell receptor beta chains below, sequenced in a study of CD8 T cells in ankylosing spondylitis. Via MiXCR, TCRdb re-called the 5' RACE reads, giving one row per CDR3 protein. The sample consists of 300,000 to 350,000 distinct CDR3 sequences, about 20% of them appearing once. The sequenced material came from blood, either unsorted or a sorted T cell fraction (not recorded which). These receptors were taken from a female donor with ankylosing spondylitis or in good health (not recorded which).

This clonotype was found a few times. The J gene is TRBJ1-1, the V gene TRBV19; D is ambiguous. Trimming left V 5 bases short and J 11 bases short, with 9 bases between. This CDR3 comprises 10 residues. Germline V lookup: CDR1 LNHDA, CDR2 SQIVND (reference sequence). CDR3 in DNA: TGTGCCAGTAGTCATCTCTGGGCTTTCTTT. Protein product: CASSHLWAFF. Based on the CDR3 plus reference TRBV19 and TRBJ1-1, the full variable domain is DGGITQSPKYLFRKEGQNVTLSCEQNLNHDAMYWYRQDPGQGLRLIYYSQIVNDFQKGDIAEGYSVSREKKESFPLTVTSAQKNPTAFYLCASSHLWAFFGQGTRLTVV.

The CDR3 loop reads CACSVVTDTQYF. CDR3 coding DNA: TGTGCCTGTTCCGTGGTAACAGATACGCAGTATTTT. This rearrangement joins TRBV30 to TRBJ2-3; D unresolved. Germline V lookup: CDR1 GTSNPN, CDR2 SVGIG (reference sequence). This CDR3 is built from 12 residues. Between the trimmed V and J ends, which lost 6 bases and 3 bases, there was a span of 10 bases.

The chain uses TRBV29-1 and TRBJ2-2, with 7 nucleotides matching TRBD2. Germline V gene sequence: CDR1 SQVTM, CDR2 ANQGSEA. This CDR3 contains 13 residues. Unmatched junction bases numbered 8, after V lost 7 bases and J lost 6 bases. The CDR3 sequence: CSGGGRNAGELFF. DNA for the CDR3: TGCAGCGGGGGGGGGAGAAACGCCGGGGAGCTGTTTTTT.

The genes are TRBV6-5 and TRBJ2-3; 9 nucleotides line up with TRBD2. CDR1 is MNHEY and CDR2 is SVGAGI in the germline V gene. There are 16 residues in the CDR3. V trimming: 0 bases; J trimming: 0 bases; junction bases outside the gene matches: 1. DNA of the CDR3: TGTGCCAGCAGTTACTCTAGCGGGGGAAGCACAGATACGCAGTATTTT. Protein: CASSYSSGGSTDTQYF.

V is TRBV5-5 and J is TRBJ1-4; tentatively, D is TRBD1 (5 bases). The V gene's germline CDR1 is SGHKS and CDR2 YYEKEE (reference sequence). This CDR3 has 14 residues. Deletions cut 5 bases from V and 4 bases from J, with 12 bases between. The CDR3 protein is CASSRDGFNEKLFF. The CDR3 bases are TGTGCCAGCAGTCGGGACGGCTTTAATGAAAAACTGTTTTTT.

The rearrangement joins TRBV27 to TRBJ2-5; 7 bases agree with TRBD2. Germline V gene lookup returns CDR1 MNHEY and CDR2 SMNVEV (reference sequence). This CDR3 is built from 16 residues. V dropped 11 bases and J dropped 5; count of bases not matched to a gene: 20. CDR3: CAVLSLTGLGGETQYF. The CDR3 DNA reads as TGTGCCGTCCTCTCTCTTACGGGATTGGGAGGGGAGACCCAGTACTTC.

The table lists this clonotype with a few counts. The chain has TRBV9 and TRBJ2-2; D ambiguous. The CDR3 extends over 13 amino acids. Germline V gene sequence: CDR1 SGDLS, CDR2 YYNGEE. Trimming stripped 4 bases from V and 5 bases from J, with 9 bases between. Here the CDR3 reads CASSPLVTGELFF. Here the CDR3 DNA reads TGTGCCAGCAGCCCTTTAGTTACCGGGGAGCTGTTTTTT.

This clonotype was seen a few times. V is TRBV24-1 and J is TRBJ2-1; 11 nucleotides align to TRBD1. Trimming took 7 bases from V and 9 from J; bases not matched to a gene: 16. There are 17 residues in the CDR3. Germline-derived CDR1 and CDR2 are KGHDR and SFDVKD. The DNA for the CDR3 is TGTGCCACCAGAGGACAGGGGGCGCAGGGATATGGGGGTGAGCAGTTCTTC. This sequence encodes CATRGQGAQGYGGEQFF.

The chain uses TRBV20-1 and TRBJ2-7, with 7 bases aligning to TRBD2. The ends lost 6 bases at V and 3 bases at J; junction bases unmatched: 11. Germline CDR1 is DFQATT and CDR2 is SNEGSKA (reference sequence). The CDR3 consists of 14 residues. CDR3 amino acids: CSASDGGSFYEQYF. The CDR3 DNA reads TGCAGTGCGAGTGACGGCGGGAGCTTCTACGAGCAGTACTTC.

A remark on this clonotype: Its ends do not fully match the called genes, so a read error is possible. The chain is built from TRBV7-2 and TRBJ2-1; 7 bases map to TRBD2. From germline, CDR1 is SGHTA and CDR2 FQGNSA. The CDR3 has 14 residues. CDR3 sequence reads: CASSPGTINNEQFF. In DNA form, the CDR3 reads TGTGCCAGCAGCCCCGGGACTATAAACAACGAGCAGTTCTTC.

This clonotype turned up a few times. J is TRBJ2-1 and V is TRBV7-2; 7 nucleotides line up with TRBD2. V trimming: 5 bases; J trimming: 6 bases; junction bases outside the gene matches: 10. The CDR3 extends over 15 amino acids. The germline CDR1 and CDR2 sequences are SGHTA and FQGNSA. This CDR3 reads CASSPPGLLSNEQFF. In DNA form, the CDR3 reads TGTGCCAGCAGCCCCCCGGGACTACTAAGCAATGAGCAGTTCTTC.

The chain combines TRBV9 with TRBJ2-2; no clear D. V was shortened by 4 bases and J by 6 bases, with 10 bases between the two germline ends. The germline V gene has CDR1 SGDLS and CDR2 YYNGEE. The CDR3 runs to 13 residues. The CDR3 is CASSIRHAGELFF. DNA of the CDR3: TGTGCCAGCAGCATAAGACATGCCGGGGAGCTGTTTTTT.

The table lists this clonotype with many counts. The rearrangement uses TRBV12-3 or TRBV12-4 and TRBJ1-1, with TRBD1 identical over 8 bases. The length of the CDR3 is 14 residues. V trimming: 6 bases; J trimming: 3 bases; junction bases outside the gene matches: 6. The CDR3 DNA reads TGTGCCAGCAGCCCTACAGGGGGACACACTGAAGCTTTCTTT. As protein: CASSPTGGHTEAFF.

The chain recombines TRBV12-3 or TRBV12-4 with TRBJ2-2; the D gene is possibly TRBD2 (5 bases). Between the trimmed V and J ends, which lost 6 bases and 9 bases, there was a span of 17 bases. The length of the CDR3 is 14 residues. CDR3 sequence: CASSMDPGIRELFF. CDR3 DNA: TGTGCCAGCAGCATGGATCCCGGGATAAGGGAGCTGTTTTTT.

This clonotype has only a few counts. The chain couples TRBV3-1 to TRBJ2-1; no reliable D call. Trimming took 1 base from V and 8 from J, leaving 6 bases between them. The CDR3 is 12 residues long. Germline V CDR1 and CDR2: LGHDT, YNNKEL (reference sequence). CDR3 sequence reads: CASSQGVHEQFF. The DNA for the CDR3 is TGTGCCAGCAGCCAAGGGGTCCATGAGCAGTTCTTC.

The genes are TRBV10-3 and TRBJ2-5; the match to TRBD2 covers 8 bases. Per germline, CDR1 ENHRY and CDR2 SYGVKD. This CDR3 has 15 residues. V gave up 8 bases and J gave up 13 bases; unmatched junction bases: 21. In nucleotides, the CDR3 is TGTGCCATCGGGGCGCTGCGGGAGGTAAAAGAGACCGTGTACTTC. It yields the protein CAIGALREVKETVYF.

The table lists this clonotype with many counts. This rearrangement joins TRBV24-1 to TRBJ2-7; D is unresolved. The CDR3 is 12 residues long. V lost 7 bases and J 4 bases, leaving 10 bases between the germline ends. CDR1 and CDR2 from the germline V gene are KGHDR and SFDVKD. The CDR3 is CATSHRSYEQYF. In DNA, the CDR3 is TGTGCCACCAGCCACCGGAGTTACGAGCAGTACTTC.

J is TRBJ1-1 and V is TRBV6-1; 11 bases are shared with TRBD1. Germline CDR1 MNHNS, CDR2 SASEGT. The CDR3 is made up of 15 amino acids. V lost 5 bases, J lost 3 bases, and 5 bases stayed unmatched. The chain's CDR3 is CASSQDRGRYTEAFF. The CDR3 DNA is TGTGCCAGCAGTCAGGACAGGGGGCGGTACACTGAAGCTTTCTTT.

This clonotype was observed a few times. J is TRBJ2-2 and V is TRBV12-3 or TRBV12-4, with D possibly TRBD1 on 5 matching bases. V lost 7 bases to trimming and J lost 3 bases, with 12 bases between them. This CDR3 has 14 residues. The CDR3 nucleotides are TGTGCCAGCACCACCCTCAGGGACACCGGGGAGCTGTTTTTT. Amino acids: CASTTLRDTGELFF.

This chain uses TRBV2 with TRBJ2-3; TRBD2 matches at 8 bases. V lost 5 bases, J lost 0 bases, and 7 bases stayed unmatched. CDR3 size: 16 residues. Germline V gene data show CDR1 as SNHLY and CDR2 as FYNNEI. Here the CDR3 reads CASSPRTSSSTDTQYF. Here the CDR3 DNA reads TGTGCCAGCAGTCCCCGGACTAGCTCTAGCACAGATACGCAGTATTTT.

CDR3 sequence reads: CASSPFGRWGAKNIQYF. CDR3 nucleotide sequence: TGTGCCAGCAGTCCCTTCGGGAGGTGGGGGGCCAAAAACATTCAGTACTTC. The chain couples TRBV27 to TRBJ2-4, with TRBD2 matching over 7 bases. CDR3 size: 17 residues. CDR1 and CDR2 from the germline V gene are MNHEY and SMNVEV (reference sequence). V gave up 5 bases and J gave up 1 base; unmatched junction bases: 11.

This clonotype has just a few counts. The chain recombines TRBV4-2 with TRBJ1-1; a weak D match, TRBD1 (6 bases). Trimming shortened V by 5 bases and J by 1 base, and 14 bases separated the two germline ends. Germline V gives CDR1 LGHNA, CDR2 YNFKEQ. This CDR3 comprises 15 residues. CDR3 amino acids: CASSSGGGRNTEAFF. CDR3 DNA: TGTGCCAGCAGCTCTGGGGGGGGGCGGAACACTGAAGCTTTCTTT.

This clonotype was observed a handful of times. This chain uses TRBV6-2 or TRBV6-3 with TRBJ1-1; 7 nucleotides align to TRBD1. The ends lost 5 bases at V and 0 bases at J; junction bases unmatched: 3. Per germline, CDR1 MNHEY and CDR2 SVGEGT. The CDR3 is 14 amino acids. CDR3 in amino acids: CASSGDSMNTEAFF. The CDR3 DNA reads as TGTGCCAGCAGTGGGGACAGCATGAACACTGAAGCTTTCTTT.

This chain links TRBV5-8 with TRBJ2-6, with D unclear. CDR1 and CDR2 from the germline V gene are SGHTS and YDEGEE. The CDR3 contains 16 residues. V was clipped by 0 bases and J by 2 bases, with 9 bases between them. In DNA form, the CDR3 reads TGTGCCAGCAGCTTGGGCCTTGCGACTGGGGCCAACGTCCTGACTTTC. Residues: CASSLGLATGANVLTF.

In the case of this clonotype: A junction end diverges from the germline sequence, so it may reflect a read error. The V gene is TRBV20-1, the J gene TRBJ2-5; 7 positions agree with TRBD2. The CDR3 runs 15 residues. CDR1 is DFQATT and CDR2 is SNEGSKA in the germline V gene (reference sequence). This CDR3 reads CSARDVRETGESQYF. In DNA form, the CDR3 reads TGCAGTGCTAGAGATGTGCGGGAGACGGGGGAGAGCCAGTACTTC.

Many counts were recorded for this clonotype. This rearrangement joins TRBV10-3 to TRBJ2-1, with 11 bases lining up with TRBD2. Germline CDR1 reads ENHRY; CDR2 reads SYGVKD. This CDR3 is 16 amino acids long. Losses at the gene ends were 2 bases for V and 10 bases for J; bases not matched to a gene: 10. This CDR3 reads CAISEPSGRNGREQFF. The CDR3 DNA sequence: TGTGCCATCAGTGAGCCTAGCGGGAGGAATGGAAGGGAGCAGTTCTTC.

This chain uses TRBV4-2 with TRBJ1-1, with 7 bases matching TRBD1. Germline V CDR1 and CDR2: LGHNA, YNFKEQ. The CDR3 totals 14 residues. V was pared by 1 base and J by 5 bases, with 4 bases of the junction left unmatched. The CDR3 DNA sequence: TGTGCCAGCAGCCAAGGTACAGGGGCAACTGAAGCTTTCTTT. Translation gives CASSQGTGATEAFF.

There are a few counts of this clonotype. The CDR3 DNA follows: TGCAGTGCGGTCCAGGGTGATTCACCCCTCCACTTT. It yields the protein CSAVQGDSPLHF. The chain is built from TRBV20-1 and TRBJ1-6; tentatively, D is TRBD1 (5 bases). Germline V gene data show CDR1 as DFQATT and CDR2 as SNEGSKA (reference sequence). Deletions cut 6 bases from V and 8 bases from J, with 11 bases between. The CDR3 totals 12 residues.

This clonotype was seen ten or more times. This chain connects TRBV20-1 to TRBJ1-1; TRBD1 matches 8 bases. This CDR3 spans 13 amino acids. CDR1 and CDR2 (germline): DFQATT, SNEGSKA (reference sequence). Trimming at V came to 6 bases and at J to 4 bases, leaving 7 bases not matched to a gene. This chain's CDR3 is CSAPTGVTTEAFF. DNA of the CDR3: TGCAGTGCCCCGACAGGGGTGACCACTGAAGCTTTCTTT.

The V call is TRBV19, the J call TRBJ2-2, with D possibly being TRBD1 (5 bases). This CDR3 has 14 amino acids. CDR1 and CDR2 from the germline V gene are LNHDA and SQIVND (reference sequence). Trimming pared 1 base from V and 4 bases from J, leaving 7 bases between. CDR3 sequence (DNA): TGTGCCAGTAGTATAGCGCAGGGCACCGGGGAGCTGTTTTTT. Translated: CASSIAQGTGELFF.